This entry lists 7 T cell receptor beta chains sequenced from one sample in a study of T-cell memory formation after mild COVID-19. TCRdb re-called the 5' RACE reads with MiXCR, one entry per CDR3 protein. The sample consists of 190,000 or so distinct CDR3 sequences, about a fifth of them appearing once. The sample comprised PBMCs or a T cell subset sorted from them (not recorded which). Every receptor here comes from an adult woman who had mild COVID-19 (a few samples of this study predate the infection). Cell type and time point are not known.

This clonotype occurred a few times. The chain is built from TRBV20-1 and TRBJ2-1, with a tentative D call TRBD2 (6 bases). Germline CDR1 is DFQATT and CDR2 is SNEGSKA (reference sequence). The CDR3 contains 15 residues. Trimming took off 0 bases at V and 8 bases at J, with 17 bases between the two ends. CDR3 sequence (DNA): TGCAGTGCTAGAGAGGAGGGAGGCCCAGCGGATGAGCAGTTCTTC. Translation: CSAREEGGPADEQFF.

The chain employs TRBV5-4 and TRBJ1-1; D call uncertain. CDR1 and CDR2 (germline): SGHNT, YYREEE (reference sequence). CDR3 length equals 13 residues. Trimming removed 5 bases at V and 3 bases at J, with 11 bases between. The chain's CDR3 is CASRPQVHTEAFF. DNA for the CDR3: TGTGCCAGCAGGCCTCAGGTTCACACTGAAGCTTTCTTT.

At least ten counts were recorded for this clonotype. V is TRBV4-1 and J is TRBJ2-5, with 11 bases fitting TRBD1. CDR1 and CDR2 (germline): MGHRA, YSYEKL. The CDR3 runs to 15 residues. With V trimmed by 5 bases and J by 4 bases, 6 bases remained unmatched. The CDR3 here is CASSFGQGASETQYF. The CDR3 region has the DNA TGCGCCAGCAGCTTCGGACAGGGGGCGTCAGAGACCCAGTACTTC.

This clonotype has only a few counts. The V call is TRBV12-3 or TRBV12-4, the J call TRBJ2-1, with D hard to call. Trimming cost V 5 bases and J 0 bases, with 11 bases left between them. This CDR3 region has 15 residues. CDR3 sequence reads: CASSEDGSSYNEQFF. CDR3 DNA: TGTGCCAGCAGTGAGGACGGAAGCTCCTACAATGAGCAGTTCTTC.

This chain connects TRBV7-9 to TRBJ1-5, with D hard to call. The V and J ends lost 4 bases and 0 bases respectively, with 13 bases between them. CDR3 length equals 16 residues. Germline loops: CDR1 SEHNR, CDR2 FQNEAQ (reference sequence). The CDR3 nucleotides are TGTGCCAGCAGCTCAACCGACGAGTATAGCAATCAGCCCCAGCATTTT. Amino acid sequence: CASSSTDEYSNQPQHF.

This chain joins TRBV24-1 and TRBJ1-5; possible D gene TRBD1, 6 bases. The CDR3 covers 14 residues. CDR1 and CDR2 (germline): KGHDR, SFDVKD. Trimming cost V 3 bases and J 7 bases, with 12 bases left between them. CDR3 in DNA: TGTGCCACCAGTGATAGGCAGGGGATCCAGCCCCAGCATTTT. It specifies CATSDRQGIQPQHF.

The sample holds a few counts of this clonotype. V and J are TRBV27 and TRBJ2-7; perhaps D is TRBD1 or TRBD2 (5 bases each). CDR3 length: 14 amino acids. Per germline, CDR1 MNHEY and CDR2 SMNVEV (reference sequence). V lost 5 bases to trimming and J lost 4 bases, with 15 bases between them. The CDR3 reads CASSPARGGYEQYF. The CDR3 nucleotides read TGTGCCAGCAGTCCGGCGAGGGGCGGGTACGAGCAGTACTTC.